The T cell receptor beta chain described here comes from a study of blood T cell repertoires in COVID-19. While infection was still active, Seattle patients were enrolled and then followed longitudinally. TCRdb's copy holds only in-frame clones and misses some; the assay was immunoSEQ multiplex PCR. The table shows about 300,000 clones, with around 88% occurring only once. The germline V gene has CDR1 GTSNPN and CDR2 SVGIG (reference sequence). The CDR3 is 14 residues long. V was clipped by 2 bases and J by 6 bases, with 13 bases between them. The sequenced sample was peripheral blood. This receptor was identified in a woman in her twenties or thirties with COVID-19, enrolled during active disease. The rearrangement uses TRBV30 and TRBJ2-2, with a weak D call TRBD1 (5 bases). The CDR3 here is CAWSRTPRSGELFF. In DNA form, the CDR3 reads TGTGCCTGGAGTCGGACACCCCGGTCCGGGGAGCTGTTTTTT.